The TCR beta chain described here comes from a study of blood T cells in healthy people across ages. Together with a sample-barcoded 5' primer, a J-beta primer mix was included in a second PCR lasting roughly 6 to 12 cycles. All samples yielded 2.5 million or more CDR3-containing paired-end reads. TCRdb re-derived calls from the 5' RACE reads in MiXCR, one entry per CDR3 protein. Among about 930,000 distinct CDR3 sequences listed, under 35% were seen once. Each sample gave at least 7 million isolated PBMCs. The CDR3 is 16 residues long. Trimming at V came to 0 bases and at J to 8 bases, leaving 10 bases not matched to a gene. Germline lookup yields CDR1 DFQATT and CDR2 SNEGSKA (reference sequence). This same sample was also part of a study on T cells of mothers and their children. From that report: Similar effects of thymic selection on TCR recombination output were recorded in related and unrelated pairs.

The gene calls are TRBV20-1 and TRBJ2-1, with 10 positions matching TRBD2. The TCR was taken from a woman aged 40 to 50 in good health. Sequencing was done on a sample of blood. Written as DNA, the CDR3 is TGCAGTGCTAGAGATTCGGCTAGCGGGAGAAAGGATGAGCAGTTCTTC. It yields the protein CSARDSASGRKDEQFF.